The 7 T cell receptor beta chains below were found in one sample sequenced in a study of cytomegalovirus exposure and HLA in healthy donors. Primers: 60 Vbeta forward and 13 Jbeta reverse. Libraries were prepared by immunoSEQ multiplex PCR; TCRdb keeps only in-frame clonotypes and omits some of them. In total, the table holds around 150,000 clones. The sample comprised PBMCs. These receptors came from a woman aged 60-75 years in good health and CMV-seronegative.

The V and J genes are TRBV5-1 and TRBJ2-1, with 8 bases aligning to TRBD2. Germline CDR1 reads SGHRS; CDR2 reads YFSETQ. V was clipped by 1 base and J by 6 bases; unmatched bases: 9. The CDR3 sequence is 16 residues long. DNA for the CDR3: TGCGCCAGCAGCTTGTCCAGCGGGAGTATCGGCAATGAGCAGTTCTTC. Translating it yields CASSLSSGSIGNEQFF.

The chain combines TRBV5-1 with TRBJ2-2; D possibly corresponds to TRBD2 (5 bases). Deletions cut 0 bases from V and 7 bases from J, with 13 bases between. Germline V CDR1 and CDR2: SGHRS, YFSETQ. This CDR3 spans 15 amino acids. CDR3 coding DNA: TGCGCCAGCAGCTTGGGAGGGAGCCCAGTCGGGGAGCTGTTTTTT. Amino acids: CASSLGGSPVGELFF.

The CDR3 DNA follows: TGTGCCAGTAGTATATCGGGAGGGGACACTGAAGCTTTCTTT. This translates into CASSISGGDTEAFF. This chain connects TRBV19 to TRBJ1-1; TRBD1 might be the D (5 bases). The CDR3 totals 14 residues. CDR1 is LNHDA and CDR2 is SQIVND in the germline V gene (reference sequence). Trimming shortened V by 2 bases and J by 3 bases, and 10 bases separated the two germline ends.

Points on this clone: An end of the junction differs from the germline gene, which may be a read error. J is TRBJ1-1 and V is TRBV7-3; TRBD1 might be the D (6 bases). The CDR3 length is 13 residues. CDR1 and CDR2 from the germline V gene are SGHTA and FQGTGA. CDR3 nucleotide sequence: TGTGCCAGCAGTCCCTCCCCGGACAGTTGGATCTCGTTT. Protein sequence: CASSPSPDSWISF.

The chain links TRBV5-1 to TRBJ2-5; D is ambiguous. The tail of the sequence fits TRBJ2-7 better, so the J call may be wrong. The CDR3 runs 14 residues. CDR1 and CDR2 from the germline V gene are SGHRS and YFSETQ. The DNA for the CDR3 is TGCGCCAGCAGCTTGTCTGCAGGTCAATACGAGCAGTACTTC. Encoded protein: CASSLSAGQYEQYF.

V and J are TRBV29-1 and TRBJ1-1; D might be TRBD1 (6 bases). V lost 6 bases to trimming and J lost 0 bases, with 11 bases between them. CDR1 SQVTM and CDR2 ANQGSEA come from the germline V gene. The CDR3 contains 13 residues. CDR3 nucleotide sequence: TGCAGCGTGAGGACAGATATGAACACTGAAGCTTTCTTT. It codes for CSVRTDMNTEAFF.

The rearrangement uses TRBV6-5 and TRBJ1-1, with TRBD1 as a possible D gene (6 bases). CDR3 length equals 14 residues. Germline values: CDR1 MNHEY, CDR2 SVGAGI. Trimming took off 4 bases at V and 1 base at J, with 10 bases between the two ends. In nucleotides, the CDR3 is TGTGCCAGCAGTTCCTGGACAGAGAACACTGAAGCTTTCTTT. It translates to CASSSWTENTEAFF.